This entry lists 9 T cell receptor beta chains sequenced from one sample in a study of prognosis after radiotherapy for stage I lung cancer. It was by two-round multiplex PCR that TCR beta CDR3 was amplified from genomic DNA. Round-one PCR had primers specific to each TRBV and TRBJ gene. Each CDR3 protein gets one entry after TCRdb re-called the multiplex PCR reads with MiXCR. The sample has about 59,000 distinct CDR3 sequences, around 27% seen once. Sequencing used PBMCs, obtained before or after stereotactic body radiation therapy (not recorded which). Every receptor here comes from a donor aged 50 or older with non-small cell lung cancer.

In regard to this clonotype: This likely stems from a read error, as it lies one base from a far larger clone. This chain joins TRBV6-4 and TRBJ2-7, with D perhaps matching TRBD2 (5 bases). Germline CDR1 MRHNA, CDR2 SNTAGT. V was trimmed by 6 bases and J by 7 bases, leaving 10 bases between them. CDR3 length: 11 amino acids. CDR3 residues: CASRDPGEQYF. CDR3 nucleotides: TGTGCCAGCAGGGACCCGGGGGAGCAGTACTTC.

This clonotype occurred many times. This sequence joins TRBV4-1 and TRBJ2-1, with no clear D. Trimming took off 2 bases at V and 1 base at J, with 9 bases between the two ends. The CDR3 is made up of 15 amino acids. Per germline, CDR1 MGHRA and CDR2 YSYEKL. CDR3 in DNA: TGCGCCAGCAGCCAATCGACTGCGTCCTACAATGAGCAGTTCTTC. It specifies CASSQSTASYNEQFF.

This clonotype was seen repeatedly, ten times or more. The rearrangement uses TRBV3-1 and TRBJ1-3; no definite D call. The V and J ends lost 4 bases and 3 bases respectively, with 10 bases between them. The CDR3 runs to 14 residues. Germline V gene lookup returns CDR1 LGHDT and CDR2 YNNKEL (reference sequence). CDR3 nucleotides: TGTGCCAGCAGCCCCACCTTCAATGGAAACACCATATATTTT. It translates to CASSPTFNGNTIYF.

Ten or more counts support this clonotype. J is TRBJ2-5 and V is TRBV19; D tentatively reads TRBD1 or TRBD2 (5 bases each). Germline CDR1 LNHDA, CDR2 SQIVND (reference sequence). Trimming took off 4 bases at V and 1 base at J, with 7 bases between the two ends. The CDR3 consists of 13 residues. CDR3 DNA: TGTGCCAGTAGTACAGGGAGCCAAGAGACCCAGTACTTC. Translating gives CASSTGSQETQYF. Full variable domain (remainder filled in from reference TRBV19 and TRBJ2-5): DGGITQSPKYLFRKEGQNVTLSCEQNLNHDAMYWYRQDPGQGLRLIYYSQIVNDFQKGDIAEGYSVSREKKESFPLTVTSAQKNPTAFYLCASSTGSQETQYFGPGTRLLVL.

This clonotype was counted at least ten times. The CDR3 region has the DNA TGCGCCAGCAGCCAAGCGGAAAGGTCACCCCTCCACTTT. Amino acid sequence: CASSQAERSPLHF. V gene TRBV4-3 combines with J gene TRBJ1-6; D is ambiguous. This CDR3 comprises 13 residues. Germline CDR1 is LGHNA and CDR2 is YSLEER. The V end lost 1 base, the J end lost 10 bases, and 8 bases lay between the germline ends.

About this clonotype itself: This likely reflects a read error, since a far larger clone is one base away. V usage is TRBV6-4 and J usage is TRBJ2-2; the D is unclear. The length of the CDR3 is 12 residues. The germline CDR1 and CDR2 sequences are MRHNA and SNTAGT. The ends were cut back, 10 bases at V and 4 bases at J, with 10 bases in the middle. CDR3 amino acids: CAIEVPTGELFF. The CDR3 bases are TGTGCCATTGAGGTGCCCACCGGGGAGCTGTTTTTT.

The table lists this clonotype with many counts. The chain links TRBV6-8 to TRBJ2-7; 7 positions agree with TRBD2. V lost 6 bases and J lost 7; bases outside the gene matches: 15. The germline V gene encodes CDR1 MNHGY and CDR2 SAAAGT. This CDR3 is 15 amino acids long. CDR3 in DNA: TGTGCCAGCAGGCCCCCCGGGGACGGCGGGAGTGAGCAGTACTTC. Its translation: CASRPPGDGGSEQYF.

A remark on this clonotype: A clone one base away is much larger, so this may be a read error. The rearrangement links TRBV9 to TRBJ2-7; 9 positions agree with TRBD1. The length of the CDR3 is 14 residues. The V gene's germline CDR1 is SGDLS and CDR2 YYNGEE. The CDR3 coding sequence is TGTTCCAGCAGCAAACAGGGGGCGCTTGACGAGCAGTACTTC. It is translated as CSSSKQGALDEQYF.

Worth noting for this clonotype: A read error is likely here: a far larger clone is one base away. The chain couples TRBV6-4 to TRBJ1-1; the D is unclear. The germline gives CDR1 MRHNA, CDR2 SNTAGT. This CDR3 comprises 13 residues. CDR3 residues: CASSPGSQTEALF. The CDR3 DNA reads TGTGCCAGCAGCCCCGGTAGTCAAACTGAAGCTTTATTT.